A single sample is the source of the 14 T cell receptor beta chains below, sequenced in a study of T cells in tumors after PD-1 blockade. Data came from immunoSEQ multiplex PCR; TCRdb stores just in-frame clones and leaves some out. The sample records about 48,000 clones, 81% being singletons. Sample: PBMCs, taken before anti-PD-1 treatment. All receptors come from a human donor with basal cell carcinoma.

The chain combines TRBV21-1 with TRBJ1-2. TRBV21-1 represents a pseudogene. The CDR3 extends over 14 amino acids. The chain's CDR3 is CASSNPPLKYGYTF. CDR3 in DNA: TGTGCCAGCAGCAACCCCCCCCTGAAGTATGGCTACACCTTC.

The chain is built from TRBV5-1 and TRBJ2-1; D is unclear. V lost 0 bases to trimming and J lost 12 bases, with 13 bases between them. CDR3 length: 13 amino acids. The germline gives CDR1 SGHRS, CDR2 YFSETQ. In DNA form, the CDR3 reads TGCGCCAGCAGCTTGGCCGGAACTCCCGTGCAGTTCTTC. This encodes CASSLAGTPVQFF.

The V call is TRBV5-6, the J call TRBJ1-2; 7 bases line up with TRBD1. With V trimmed by 2 bases and J by 7 bases, 5 bases remained unmatched. The CDR3 loop spans 13 amino acids. CDR1 is SGHDT and CDR2 is YYEEEE in the germline V gene. CDR3 sequence: CASSFQGVSGYTF. For the CDR3, the DNA is TGTGCCAGCAGCTTTCAGGGGGTCTCTGGCTACACCTTC. Full variable domain (outside the CDR3, taken from reference TRBV5-6 and TRBJ1-2): DAGVTQSPTHLIKTRGQQVTLRCSPKSGHDTVSWYQQALGQGPQFIFQYYEEEERQRGNFPDRFSGHQFPNYSSELNVNALLLGDSALYLCASSFQGVSGYTFGSGTRLTVV.

The chain joins TRBV12-3 or TRBV12-4 to TRBJ2-1; D ambiguous. The CDR3 length is 11 residues. Trimming removed 7 bases from V and 7 bases from J, with 8 bases in between. CDR3 DNA: TGTGCCAGCAAAGGGATAAATGAGCAGTTCTTC. Translation: CASKGINEQFF.

The chain combines TRBV4-1 with TRBJ2-3; D is uncertain. The CDR3 is 16 amino acids. CDR1 and CDR2 from the germline V gene are MGHRA and YSYEKL. V was trimmed by 4 bases and J by 0 bases, leaving 14 bases between them. The CDR3 sequence is CASSPAQHSSTDTQYF. The CDR3 nucleotides are TGCGCCAGCAGCCCAGCCCAGCATTCTAGCACAGATACGCAGTATTTT.

The chain employs TRBV28 and TRBJ1-5; 9 nucleotides align to TRBD1. There are 17 residues in the CDR3. The ends lost 4 bases at V and 4 bases at J; junction bases unmatched: 11. Looked up from germline, CDR1 is MDHEN and CDR2 is SYDVKM. The CDR3: CASSSLIQGASNQPQHF. For the CDR3, the DNA is TGTGCCAGCAGTTCCCTAATACAGGGGGCATCAAATCAGCCCCAGCATTTT. The complete variable domain, with remaining parts taken from reference TRBV28 and TRBJ1-5, reads DVKVTQSSRYLVKRTGEKVFLECVQDMDHENMFWYRQDPGLGLRLIYFSYDVKMKEKGDIPEGYSVSREKKERFSLILESASTNQTSMYLCASSSLIQGASNQPQHFGDGTRLSIL.

This clone was counted a single time. The rearrangement links TRBV5-6 to TRBJ2-5; the match to TRBD2 covers 10 bases. V was clipped by 1 base and J by 4 bases; unmatched bases: 13. CDR3 length: 18 residues. Germline CDR1 SGHDT, CDR2 YYEEEE. CDR3 sequence reads: CASSLFLAGGLGGETQYF. The DNA of the CDR3 is TGTGCCAGCAGCTTGTTTTTAGCGGGGGGACTAGGGGGAGAGACCCAGTACTTC. The full variable domain, completed using reference TRBV5-6 and TRBJ2-5, is DAGVTQSPTHLIKTRGQQVTLRCSPKSGHDTVSWYQQALGQGPQFIFQYYEEEERQRGNFPDRFSGHQFPNYSSELNVNALLLGDSALYLCASSLFLAGGLGGETQYFGPGTRLLVL.

J is TRBJ1-5 and V is TRBV3-1 (or the pseudogene TRBV3-2); D is possibly TRBD1 (5 bases). Germline CDR1 reads LGHDT; CDR2 reads YNNKEL (reference sequence). The CDR3 totals 16 residues. V dropped 1 base and J dropped 6 bases, with 16 bases sitting between them. This CDR3 is CASSQGFQGSGQPQHF. In nucleotides, the CDR3 is TGTGCCAGCAGCCAAGGGTTCCAGGGAAGTGGTCAGCCCCAGCATTTT.

V and J are TRBV14 and TRBJ1-4; TRBD1 agrees at 8 bases. Germline assignment: CDR1 SGHDN and CDR2 FVKESK. V dropped 4 bases and J dropped 5; count of bases not matched to a gene: 9. This CDR3 spans 16 amino acids. The CDR3 nucleotides are TGTGCCAGCAGCCGAAAGAGGACAGGGAACAATGAAAAACTGTTTTTT. It translates to CASSRKRTGNNEKLFF.

The chain has TRBV19 and TRBJ2-1, with D unresolved. Trimming stripped 5 bases from V and 0 bases from J, with 8 bases between. The length of the CDR3 is 14 residues. Germline values: CDR1 LNHDA, CDR2 SQIVND (reference sequence). The DNA of the CDR3 is TGTGCCAGTAGTCAGGCTAGCTCCTACAATGAGCAGTTCTTC. Amino acid sequence: CASSQASSYNEQFF.

The chain recombines TRBV5-1 with TRBJ2-2; TRBD2 aligns across 12 bases. V was clipped by 4 bases and J by 10 bases; unmatched bases: 5. Germline loops: CDR1 SGHRS, CDR2 YFSETQ. This CDR3 contains 14 residues. DNA of the CDR3: TGCGCCAGCAGCCGGACTAGCGGGGCCCTGGAGCTGTTTTTT. The encoded protein is CASSRTSGALELFF.

This clone was detected only a few times. The chain uses TRBV19 and TRBJ2-3; D ambiguous. CDR3 length equals 14 residues. V lost 5 bases to trimming and J lost 2 bases, with 11 bases between them. Germline V gene sequence: CDR1 LNHDA, CDR2 SQIVND (reference sequence). CDR3 bases: TGTGCCAGTAGTGGGCCAGACCCCACAGATACGCAGTATTTT. Translating gives CASSGPDPTDTQYF.

This chain uses TRBV6-5 with TRBJ2-1; possible D gene TRBD1, 5 bases. Trimming removed 10 bases from V and 5 bases from J, with 6 bases in between. In germline, CDR1 is MNHEY, CDR2 SVGAGI. The CDR3 is made up of 10 amino acids. CDR3 sequence reads: CATGNNEQFF. For the CDR3, the DNA is TGTGCCACAGGGAACAATGAGCAGTTCTTC.

CDR3: CASSYFRGGRTEQFF. CDR3 sequence (DNA): TGTGCCAGCAGTTACTTCCGGGGAGGACGTACTGAGCAGTTCTTC. The rearrangement joins TRBV6-5 to TRBJ2-1; D is perhaps TRBD2 (6 bases). Trimming took 1 base from V and 9 from J, leaving 16 bases between them. The CDR3 totals 15 residues. Germline V gene data show CDR1 as MNHEY and CDR2 as SVGAGI.